Shown below are 21 T cell receptor beta chains from a single sample sequenced in a study of blood T cell repertoires in COVID-19. The table came from immunoSEQ multiplex PCR; TCRdb's copy has only in-frame clones and leaves some out. The repertoire includes more than 150,000 clones, around 81% of them detected once, and 9.5% to 15% sits in the top ten. Sequenced input: peripheral blood. These TCRs come from an elderly woman with COVID-19, enrolled during active disease.

In nucleotides, the CDR3 is TGTGCCAGCAGCTTTTCCAGTGATTCACCCCTCCACTTT. Protein product: CASSFSSDSPLHF. The V call is TRBV7-2, the J call TRBJ1-6; D gene ambiguous. V dropped 3 bases and J dropped 8 bases, with 8 bases sitting between them. Germline CDR1 and CDR2: SGHTA and FQGNSA. There are 13 residues in the CDR3.

There are a few counts of this clone. The chain carries TRBV7-9 and TRBJ1-6; TRBD1 is a possible D gene (6 bases). This CDR3 has 14 amino acids. CDR1 is SEHNR, CDR2 FQNEAQ, per germline (reference sequence). V was pared by 5 bases and J by 8 bases, with 13 bases between. For the CDR3, the DNA is TGTGCCAGCAGCCGGGGACAACCCGATTCACCCCTCCACTTT. It translates to CASSRGQPDSPLHF.

The CDR3 spells CASLPLGYSEQYF. CDR3 nucleotide sequence: TGTGCCAGCCTTCCGCTCGGGTATTCCGAGCAGTACTTC. The chain has TRBV28 and TRBJ2-7; the D is unclear. Germline V gives CDR1 MDHEN, CDR2 SYDVKM. V was shortened by 8 bases and J by 6 bases, with 17 bases between the two germline ends. The CDR3 has 13 amino acids.

Turning to this clone: One end of the junction varies from germline; a read error may be responsible. The chain is built from TRBV3-1 (or the pseudogene TRBV3-2) and TRBJ2-1, with 10 bases aligning to TRBD1. The CDR3 runs 15 residues. Germline CDR1 and CDR2: LGHDT and YNNKEL (reference sequence). The CDR3 here is CASRQDRGPILEQFF. The CDR3 bases are TGTGCCAGCAGACAAGACAGGGGGCCGATCTTAGAGCAGTTCTTC.

This chain links TRBV27 with TRBJ2-3; TRBD2 aligns across 7 bases. The trim removed 5 bases at V and 4 bases at J, leaving 9 bases unmatched. Germline CDR1 MNHEY, CDR2 SMNVEV (reference sequence). There are 15 residues in the CDR3. In DNA form, the CDR3 reads TGTGCCAGCAGTCGCCTAGCGGAGAGAGCAGATACGCAGTATTTT. The encoded protein is CASSRLAERADTQYF.

This rearrangement joins TRBV27 to TRBJ2-2; 7 bases agree with TRBD2. The CDR3 is 17 amino acids. Unmatched junction bases numbered 9, after V lost 5 bases and J lost 0 bases. Germline V gene data show CDR1 as MNHEY and CDR2 as SMNVEV (reference sequence). The CDR3 DNA reads TGTGCCAGCAGTCCCCTCTTAGCGGGCCCGAACACCGGGGAGCTGTTTTTT. Protein sequence: CASSPLLAGPNTGELFF.

The V call is TRBV5-4, the J call TRBJ1-2; no reliable D call. Germline values: CDR1 SGHNT, CDR2 YYREEE (reference sequence). The CDR3 covers 12 residues. The ends were cut back, 6 bases at V and 8 bases at J, with 14 bases in the middle. The CDR3 is CASISLPRGYTF. The CDR3 DNA sequence: TGTGCCAGCATATCTCTCCCGCGGGGCTACACCTTC.

This clone was picked up a small number of times. The V and J genes are TRBV5-1 and TRBJ2-1, with 16 bases lining up with TRBD2. Germline loops: CDR1 SGHRS, CDR2 YFSETQ. The length of the CDR3 is 18 residues. Trimming at V came to 0 bases and at J to 9 bases, leaving 9 bases not matched to a gene. CDR3 loop: CASSLVGTSGRGGSEQFF. The CDR3 nucleotides are TGCGCCAGCAGCTTGGTAGGGACTAGCGGGAGGGGAGGGTCTGAGCAGTTCTTC. The full variable domain, completed using reference TRBV5-1 and TRBJ2-1, is KAGVTQTPRYLIKTRGQQVTLSCSPISGHRSVSWYQQTPGQGLQFLFEYFSETQRNKGNFPGRFSGRQFSNSRSEMNVSTLELGDSALYLCASSLVGTSGRGGSEQFFGPGTRLTVL.

The genes are TRBV12-3 or TRBV12-4 and TRBJ2-5; no clear D gene. The CDR3 totals 11 residues. Trimming took 3 bases from V and 4 from J, leaving 3 bases between them. The CDR3 region is CASSLAETQYF. For the CDR3, the DNA is TGTGCCAGCAGTTTGGCAGAGACCCAGTACTTC.

This clone showed up just a few times. Here the CDR3 reads CASMELAGGGEQFF. The CDR3 DNA sequence: TGTGCCAGTATGGAGCTAGCGGGGGGAGGGGAGCAGTTCTTC. The rearrangement joins TRBV19 to TRBJ2-1, with 11 bases matching TRBD2. Trimming cost V 7 bases and J 10 bases; bases outside gene matches: 9. Germline V gene lookup returns CDR1 LNHDA and CDR2 SQIVND (reference sequence). The CDR3 runs 14 residues.

The chain employs TRBV6-6 and TRBJ1-2; perhaps TRBD1 as D (5 bases). Germline V gene sequence: CDR1 MNHNY, CDR2 SVGAGI (reference sequence). V was trimmed by 5 bases and J by 2 bases, leaving 9 bases between them. The CDR3 contains 13 residues. DNA of the CDR3: TGTGCCAGCAGTGATAAGGGGAACTATGGCTACACCTTC. It specifies CASSDKGNYGYTF.

This rearrangement joins TRBV28 to TRBJ1-2; D is possibly TRBD1 (5 bases). The CDR3 consists of 16 residues. Looked up from germline, CDR1 is MDHEN and CDR2 is SYDVKM. Trimming removed 3 bases at V and 2 bases at J, with 16 bases between. This chain's CDR3 is CASSLGGGLTNYGYTF. The CDR3 DNA sequence: TGTGCCAGCAGTTTGGGGGGGGGACTGACGAACTATGGCTACACCTTC.

This clone was seen only once. The chain carries TRBV5-6 and TRBJ1-2; D unresolved. Germline V gene data show CDR1 as SGHDT and CDR2 as YYEEEE. V lost 0 bases, J lost 4 bases, and 13 bases lay in between. The CDR3 runs to 15 residues. The CDR3: CASSLVASGVYGYTF. Written as DNA, the CDR3 is TGTGCCAGCAGCTTGGTGGCGTCAGGTGTCTATGGCTACACCTTC.

This sequence joins TRBV5-1 and TRBJ1-1; a weak D match, TRBD1 (5 bases). CDR1 is SGHRS and CDR2 is YFSETQ in the germline V gene. The V end lost 0 bases, the J end lost 6 bases, and 12 bases lay between the germline ends. The CDR3 has 14 residues. CDR3: CASSLAGGDAEAFF. In DNA form, the CDR3 reads TGCGCCAGCAGCTTGGCCGGGGGGGACGCTGAAGCTTTCTTT.

The V gene is TRBV14, the J gene TRBJ2-1, with 8 bases aligning to TRBD2. The CDR3 extends over 15 amino acids. Germline V lookup: CDR1 SGHDN, CDR2 FVKESK. Germline trimming cut 4 bases from V and 7 bases from J; bases unmatched to any gene: 9. The CDR3 protein is CASSRRWSGRNEQFF. The CDR3 DNA reads as TGTGCCAGCAGCCGACGATGGAGCGGGAGAAATGAGCAGTTCTTC.

The rearrangement links TRBV7-2 to TRBJ1-4, with D possibly TRBD1 on 5 matching bases. CDR1 is SGHTA, CDR2 FQGNSA, per germline. V gave up 5 bases and J gave up 5 bases, with 18 bases separating them. CDR3 length equals 16 residues. The CDR3 protein is CASSHHGGAPNEKLFF. The DNA for the CDR3 is TGTGCCAGCAGCCACCACGGAGGGGCCCCCAATGAAAAACTGTTTTTT.

The V and J genes are TRBV19 and TRBJ1-5, with D uncertain. Germline loops: CDR1 LNHDA, CDR2 SQIVND (reference sequence). The germline V and J ends were trimmed by 5 bases and 8 bases, with 13 bases remaining between them. This CDR3 region has 13 residues. CDR3 coding DNA: TGTGCCAGTAGTGAGACAAGATGGAAGCCCCAGCATTTT. Amino acids: CASSETRWKPQHF.

In this sample, this clone turned up a few times. The V call is TRBV2, the J call TRBJ2-5; TRBD2 agrees at 12 bases. From germline, CDR1 is SNHLY and CDR2 FYNNEI. The CDR3 runs 18 residues. V lost 4 bases to trimming and J lost 3 bases; unmatched junction nucleotides: 12. The CDR3 DNA follows: TGTGCCAGCAGTGGCCCGGCTAGCGGGAGGGCTTGGGAAGAGACCCAGTACTTC. It codes for CASSGPASGRAWEETQYF.

This chain connects TRBV2 to TRBJ1-5; 11 positions agree with TRBD1. Trimming cost V 4 bases and J 6 bases; bases outside gene matches: 2. Germline CDR1 SNHLY, CDR2 FYNNEI. CDR3 length: 14 amino acids. The chain's CDR3 is CASSGTGGRQPQHF. The CDR3, as DNA: TGTGCCAGCAGTGGGACAGGGGGCCGTCAGCCCCAGCATTTT.

Only one count was recorded for this clone. The rearrangement uses TRBV5-1 and TRBJ2-1; 8 nucleotides agree with TRBD2. The length of the CDR3 is 16 residues. Losses at the gene ends were 0 bases for V and 4 bases for J; bases not matched to a gene: 6. Germline CDR1 and CDR2: SGHRS and YFSETQ. CDR3 DNA sequence: TGCGCCAGCAGCTTGGAGGCGGGAGGACAATACAATGAGCAGTTCTTC. It translates to CASSLEAGGQYNEQFF. Variable domain in full (rest from reference TRBV5-1 and TRBJ2-1): KAGVTQTPRYLIKTRGQQVTLSCSPISGHRSVSWYQQTPGQGLQFLFEYFSETQRNKGNFPGRFSGRQFSNSRSEMNVSTLELGDSALYLCASSLEAGGQYNEQFFGPGTRLTVL.

This clone counts as medium-sized. This chain links TRBV30 with TRBJ2-7, with D perhaps being TRBD1 or TRBD2 (6 bases each). Germline V gives CDR1 GTSNPN, CDR2 SVGIG (reference sequence). This CDR3 contains 12 residues. With 5 bases removed from V and 3 bases from J, the gap between germline ends came to 11 bases. In DNA form, the CDR3 reads TGTGCCTGGGGGGGGACAATCTACGAGCAGTACTTC. As protein: CAWGGTIYEQYF.